This T cell receptor (beta chain) appears in the sequencing data of a study of regulatory T cells in long-lasting Graves disease. Across the whole study: New Graves' disease cases had less than 3 months of antithyroid drugs.

The germline V gene has CDR1 SGHNT and CDR2 YYREEE (reference sequence). The CDR3 runs 8 residues. TCR beta libraries were built with iRepertoire HTBI primers and Arm-PCR of CDR3 regions. In TCRdb, the multiplex PCR reads were re-called with MiXCR into one record per CDR3 protein. Of about 370,000 distinct CDR3 sequences in the sample, roughly a sixth were seen once. In the case of this clonotype: Antigen unknown. The junction differs from germline at one of its ends, possibly a read error.

Study observations and caveats: Persistent patients shared some 2,900 public clonotypes among themselves. Newly diagnosed patients shared fewer, at more than 750.

Time point meaning: newly diagnosed GD, antithyroid drugs for less than 3 months. The TCR library was made from RNA extracted from PBMCs. This receptor was taken from a female donor with Graves disease. The sample was peripheral blood mononuclear cells (PBMCs), taken at new diagnosis, from a patient treated with antithyroid drugs. The chain carries TRBV5-4 and TRBJ1-2; a weak D match, TRBD1 (5 bases). The CDR3 sequence is CAHPGPGF. The CDR3 DNA reads as TGTGCACACCCGGGGCCCGGCTTC.